The rows below give T cell receptor beta chains drawn from one sample of a study of T cells in Graves' hyperthyroidism and ophthalmopathy. TCRdb analysed the multiplex PCR reads with MiXCR anew, one entry per CDR3 protein. The sample carries about 52,000 distinct CDR3 sequences, around 48% recorded once. Sequencing was performed on blood. These TCRs come from a woman aged 45-65 years with Graves' ophthalmopathy. The CDR3 runs from the conserved cysteine through the conserved F or W. D genes are given only for firm matches. Rows give clone size only sometimes, using once, few, many, or a class for an expanded clone.

d_call j_call clone_size v_call cdr3_aa cdr3_nt
TRBD1 TRBJ2-4 . TRBV24-1 CATSDSGQGDKNIQYF TGTGCCACCAGTGACTCCGGACAGGGGGACAAAAACATTCAGTACTTC
. TRBJ2-2 many TRBV5-1 CASSLLGDTNTGELFF TGCGCCAGCAGCTTGTTAGGGGATACGAACACCGGGGAGCTGTTTTTT
TRBD2 TRBJ2-3 . TRBV29-1 CSGRTSVYTDTQYF TGCAGCGGCAGGACTAGCGTATACACAGATACGCAGTATTTT
. TRBJ1-2 . TRBV7-4 CASGRPGSYGYTF TGTGCCAGCGGAAGACCCGGGAGCTATGGCTACACCTTC
. TRBJ1-1 . TRBV10-3 CAIKGQRLEAFF TGTGCCATCAAGGGCCAGCGACTGGAAGCTTTCTTT
. TRBJ2-3 many TRBV2 CASSEGQLGGDTQYF TGTGCCAGCAGTGAAGGACAGTTAGGAGGAGATACGCAGTATTTT
. TRBJ2-5 many TRBV2 CASISQETQYF TGTGCCAGCATCTCCCAAGAGACCCAGTACTTC
TRBD2 TRBJ2-5 . TRBV11-2 CASSVWTSGEETQYF TGTGCCAGCAGTGTCTGGACTAGCGGGGAAGAGACCCAGTACTTC
. TRBJ1-5 . TRBV24-1 CATSPGDGSQPQHF TGTGCCACCAGTCCAGGGGATGGATCTCAGCCCCAGCATTTT
TRBD1 TRBJ1-6 many TRBV20-1 CSARDGTGGYNSPLHF TGCAGTGCTAGAGATGGGACAGGCGGCTATAATTCACCCCTCCACTTT
. TRBJ2-7 . TRBV20-1 CSARPGPGQQFEQYF TGCAGCGCTAGGCCGGGACCAGGGCAGCAGTTCGAGCAGTACTTC
. TRBJ2-3 many TRBV19 CASRPASGTDTQYF TGTGCCAGTAGACCTGCTAGTGGCACAGATACGCAGTATTTT
TRBD2 TRBJ2-3 medium-sized TRBV24-1 CATSKRESTDTQYF TGTGCCACCAGCAAGCGGGAGTCGACAGATACGCAGTATTTT
. TRBJ2-3 many TRBV28 CASSQGGVTDTQYF TGTGCCAGCAGTCAGGGGGGGGTCACAGATACGCAGTATTTT
TRBD1 TRBJ1-6 . TRBV2 CASRSTGGDSPLHF TGTGCCAGCAGAAGCACAGGGGGCGATTCACCCCTCCACTTT
TRBD1 TRBJ2-5 . TRBV19 CASSVTGTGVETQSF TGTGCCAGTAGTGTAACCGGGACAGGGGTCGAGACCCAGTCCTTC
TRBD1 TRBJ1-2 . TRBV5-1 CASSPGTGVGYTF TGCGCCAGCAGCCCCGGGACAGGGGTCGGCTACACCTTC
. TRBJ1-1 . TRBV5-1 CASSPQQGLDTGAFF TGCGCCAGCAGCCCTCAACAGGGCTTGGACACGGGAGCTTTCTTT
. TRBJ2-5 . TRBV7-6 CASSLYGGRQETQYF TGTGCCAGCAGCTTATATGGCGGTAGGCAAGAGACCCAGTACTTC
. TRBJ2-3 many TRBV12-3/TRBV12-4 CASSLATGRDTQYF TGTGCCAGCAGTTTGGCTACAGGGAGGGATACGCAGTATTTT
. TRBJ2-6 . TRBV7-8 CAGSLGTAHSGANVLTF TGTGCCGGCAGCTTAGGGACGGCGCACTCTGGGGCCAACGTACTGACTTTC
TRBD2 TRBJ2-2 many TRBV5-1 CASSLGGGRALRVTGELFF TGCGCCAGCAGCTTGGGCGGCGGGAGGGCCCTACGGGTCACCGGGGAGCTGTTTTTT
. TRBJ1-3 many TRBV11-2 CASSLEAGNTIYF TGTGCCAGCAGCTTGGAGGCTGGAAACACCATATATTTT
. TRBJ2-7 . TRBV20-1 CSASDYRDYEQYF TGCAGTGCTTCCGACTACCGAGACTACGAGCAGTACTTC
. TRBJ2-5 many TRBV6-5 CANSLGGRETQYF TGTGCCAACAGCCTGGGGGGAAGGGAGACCCAGTACTTC
. TRBJ1-6 many TRBV20-1 CSANRAGQDSPLHF TGCAGTGCAAATCGCGCGGGACAAGATTCACCCCTCCACTTT
. TRBJ1-1 many TRBV11-1 CASSSDRAPGANTEAFF TGTGCCAGCAGCTCCGACCGGGCCCCGGGGGCCAACACTGAAGCTTTCTTT